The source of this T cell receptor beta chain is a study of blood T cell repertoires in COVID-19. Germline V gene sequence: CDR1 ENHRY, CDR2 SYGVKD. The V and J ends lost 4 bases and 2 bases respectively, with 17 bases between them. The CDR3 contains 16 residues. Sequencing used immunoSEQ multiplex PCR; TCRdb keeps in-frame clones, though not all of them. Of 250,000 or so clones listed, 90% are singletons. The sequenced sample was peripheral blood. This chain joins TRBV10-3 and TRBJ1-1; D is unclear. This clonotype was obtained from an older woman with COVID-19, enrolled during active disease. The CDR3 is CAISVWTSGRNTEAFF. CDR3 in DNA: TGTGCCATCAGTGTCTGGACTTCAGGTAGAAACACTGAAGCTTTCTTT.